This TCR beta chain was retrieved from a study of blood T cell repertoires in COVID-19 (TCRdb year 2020). With respect to the entire study: Samples covering the acute and convalescent phases of COVID-19 were provided by collaborators in the United States, Italy and Spain. The material from the prospective study consisted of cDNA or gDNA derived from T cells, B-cell-depleted T cells, or PBMCs. Subjects who had been exposed to COVID-19, were actively infected with it, or had recovered from it provided the deeply sampled blood TCRbeta repertoires that made up the dataset. A freely available public database, intended as a resource for researchers studying the immune response to SARS-CoV-2, is where the repertoires were released. Samples came from the ongoing ImmuneRACE study (first 160 participants) plus 1,254 subjects from 6 global collaborators. Sample metadata almost always included a de-identified subject ID, COVID-19 status, age in years and sex. Where HLA class I and class II types were available, the types were taken from metadata supplied by the sample provider, not from assay-based typing. The investigation overall reported the following: The quantity of clinical and demographic metadata differed by source and by participant and was supplied without curation.

TCRbeta CDR3 regions were amplified from genomic DNA by means of the immunoSEQ Assay, a bias-controlled multiplex PCR. Per the authors' processing: The number of nucleated cells in each sample was estimated from the amplification of reference gene primers within the assay. Sequence reads were collapsed and filtered to measure the absolute abundance of every unique TCRbeta CDR3 rearrangement. For each sample, productive Simpson clonality was calculated as the square root of Simpson's diversity index across productive rearrangements. The table was pulled from immuneACCESS by TCRdb, which kept in-frame rearrangements only. Such tables lose some clones; where checked, under half of the loss comes from unresolved V genes, and the rest has no known cause. The DNA gave D and trimming, while V, J and clone size come from that table. This sample gives over 250,000 clones in total; approximately 90% of them show up just once. 6.3% of the sample is held by the ten biggest clonotypes.

One collaborating source in Seattle enrolled patients during active infection and followed them longitudinally through the course of disease. Whole blood was collected in K2EDTA tubes by collaborating institutions according to the institutions' own protocols. For TCRbeta analysis, collaborators shipped samples in one of three forms: frozen whole blood, isolated PBMCs, or DNA extracted from either of those sample types. To note about this clone: No cognate antigen has been identified for it. No much larger clone exists at a distance of one base, and base qualities are not known.

V is cut back by 4 bases and J by 1 base, with 12 bases in the junction unmatched. Based on the germline V gene, the CDR1 and CDR2 sequences are MNHNS and SASEGT. Including cysteine and phenylalanine, the CDR3 has 18 amino acids. The only DNA kept is the CDR3, 54 bases in frame from the first base. The rearrangement combines TRBV6-1 with TRBJ2-7; the central 11 bases match TRBD1. The clonotype originates from a woman aged 50 to 65 with COVID-19, enrolled during active disease. The sequenced sample consisted of peripheral blood. The DNA is as follows: TGTGCCAGCAGTGCGGGGGACAGGGGGGCGCGTCGGTCCTACGAGCAGTACTTC. Its translation is CASSAGDRGARRSYEQYF.